This T cell receptor beta chain derives from a study of radiotherapy plus CTLA-4 blockade in lung cancer. Study context: Across the patients, objective responses occurred in about 19%, and disease control in roughly 31%. General study results and limits: Response was reportedly best predicted by early blood T cell clone dynamics, with interferon-beta. Once radiotherapy plus ipilimumab had been given, TCR clones derived from tumor expanded in blood.

As to this clone: The antigen is unknown.

CDR1 SQVTM and CDR2 ANQGSEA come from the germline V gene. The CDR3 spans 12 residues. V shed 5 bases and J shed 4 bases, with 11 bases lying between them. Chemo-refractory metastatic non-small-cell lung cancer patients were treated with focal radiation plus CTLA-4 blockade with ipilimumab. Data came from immunoSEQ multiplex PCR; TCRdb stores just in-frame clones and leaves some out. Among approximately 50,000 clones listed, approximately 86% were seen once. V gene TRBV29-1 combines with J gene TRBJ1-2; no firm D call. This specimen consisted of peripheral blood, obtained from a patient treated with radiotherapy plus ipilimumab. This receptor was taken from a human donor with non-small cell lung cancer that progressed on radiotherapy plus ipilimumab. Some clones in this sample may be carry-over from other donors' samples. As DNA, the CDR3 is TGCAGCGTTAGAGAGGAGGGCTATGGCTACACCTTC. This sequence encodes CSVREEGYGYTF.